Here is one T cell receptor beta chain with its context. The data are from a study of shared T cell receptors in the human thymus. Clones were sequenced by immunoSEQ multiplex PCR, and TCRdb holds only the in-frame ones, with some missing. The table lists roughly 550,000 clones, around three quarters of them singletons, with more than 0.01% in the top ten. The germline V gene has CDR1 DFQATT and CDR2 SNEGSKA (reference sequence). CDR3 size: 11 residues. Trimming shortened V by 4 bases and J by 14 bases, and 17 bases separated the two germline ends. These same records also appear under a second study, on human thymus T cells.

The source of this sequence is a boy younger than two with a congenital heart defect. This chain connects TRBV20-1 to TRBJ2-5; D is possibly TRBD2 (6 bases). Material for sequencing was thymocytes. DNA of the CDR3: TGCAGTGCTAATCAGCGGGCCCGAGCATACTTC. Translating gives CSANQRARAYF.